This T cell receptor beta chain originates from a study of T cell repertoires in cytomegalovirus infection. Via MiXCR, TCRdb re-called the reads, giving one row per CDR3 protein. The sample includes hundreds of thousands of distinct CDR3 sequences, about two fifths seen only once; the top ten take around two fifths. With respect to this clonotype: As yet, its antigen is unknown.

This TCR derives from a human donor in good health (CMV status not recorded). Some clones in this sample may be carry-over from other donors' samples. Here the sequenced sample was cultured PBMCs, taken from culture after CMV antigen stimulation.

The CDR3 coding sequence is TGTGCCAGCAGTTTAGCGCGGGCTCAGTCGTTTCATGGCTACACCTTC. As protein: CASSLARAQSFHGYTF. V is TRBV12-3 or TRBV12-4 and J is TRBJ1-2; D not certain. Deletions cut 0 bases from V and 6 bases from J, with 17 bases between. This CDR3 is 16 amino acids long.